This note documents a single TCR beta chain sequence. The antigen is not known. TRB rearrangements were amplified by multiplex PCR with BIOMED2 TRB-A/B primers. TCRdb processed the multiplex PCR reads anew with MiXCR; each CDR3 protein has one entry. The data hold about 5,200 distinct CDR3 sequences, with about 20% observed a single time. The CDR3 is 13 amino acids. Trimming at V came to 8 bases and at J to 2 bases, leaving 1 base not matched to a gene. Germline CDR1 and CDR2: MDHEN and SYDVKM. Blood genomic DNA input for TRB amplification was about 240-550 ng. The entry originates in a study of T and B cells in COVID-19 patients. Study details: Most recovered patients had mild to moderate COVID-19 treated as outpatients. Of under 25 active-infection patients, over 9 were critically ill with mechanical ventilation or extracorporeal membrane oxygenation. Comorbidities linked to unfavorable COVID-19 outcome were present in about 90% of the 20 active-infection patients. The study, taken as a whole, reports: Active COVID-19 showed highly clonal TRB repertoires; recovery showed diversity and richness above healthy donors.

The J gene is TRBJ2-1, the V gene TRBV28; TRBD2 matches 9 bases. The receptor was isolated from a human donor who had recovered from COVID-19. The sample consisted of blood. CDR3 protein: CASSSGAYNEQFF. The CDR3 DNA follows: TGTGCCAGCTCTAGCGGGGCCTACAATGAGCAGTTCTTC. The variable domain in full, completed from reference TRBV28 and TRBJ2-1, reads DVKVTQSSRYLVKRTGEKVFLECVQDMDHENMFWYRQDPGLGLRLIYFSYDVKMKEKGDIPEGYSVSREKKERFSLILESASTNQTSMYLCASSSGAYNEQFFGPGTRLTVL.